One sample yielded the 22 T cell receptor beta chains listed below, sequenced in a study of molecular identifiers for immune sequencing clone quantification (dated by TCRdb to the late 2010s). Library creation used PCR. The reads were generated on an Illumina HiSeq 4000. TCRdb redid the processing of the public reads, applying fastp at Q25 and MiXCR, and retained in-frame beta chains. Identical CDR3 protein sequences are pooled into one entry, listed with their most common genes and DNA. This sample gives some 65,000 distinct CDR3 sequences in total; 15% to 20% of them show up just once. Of the sample, 1.5% to 1.7% falls within the top ten clones. Sequencing was carried out using naive CD8+ T cells from blood, with Jurkat cell RNA spiked in. This specimen's cell subset or site label, interpreted: FACS-sorted CD8+CD4-CCR7+CD45RA+ naive T cells. The receptors derive from a human donor in good health. Some libraries in this study had Jurkat cell RNA spiked in.

This clonotype was detected only a few times. This chain joins TRBV11-2 and TRBJ2-3; D may match TRBD1 or TRBD2 (7 bases each). Germline-derived CDR1 and CDR2 are SGHAT and FQNNGV. CDR3 length: 12 residues. Trimming cost V 6 bases and J 10 bases, with 14 bases left between them. As DNA, the CDR3 is TGTGCCAGCAGTTTCCCAGGGGGGGCGCAGTATTTT. Its protein product is CASSFPGGAQYF.

This clonotype was observed many times. The rearrangement joins TRBV5-4 to TRBJ1-1, with TRBD1 identical over 9 bases. Trimming took 7 bases from V and 9 from J; bases not matched to a gene: 4. Germline-derived CDR1 and CDR2 are SGHNT and YYREEE (reference sequence). There are 11 residues in the CDR3. CDR3 coding DNA: TGTGCCAGCCGGGGACAGGGAAAAGCTTTCTTT. Translated: CASRGQGKAFF.

This clonotype was detected many times. V is TRBV27 and J is TRBJ2-7; D is possibly TRBD1 (6 bases). The V gene's germline CDR1 is MNHEY and CDR2 SMNVEV (reference sequence). The ends were cut back, 2 bases at V and 1 base at J, with 9 bases in the middle. The CDR3 contains 14 residues. In DNA form, the CDR3 reads TGTGCCAGCAGTTTAACGAGGGGGTCCTACGAGCAGTACTTC. Translated, it gives CASSLTRGSYEQYF.

In regard to this clonotype: This may be a read error, as it is one base from a much larger clone. The genes are TRBV4-1 and TRBJ2-1; D remains ambiguous. The CDR3 sequence is 15 residues long. The V gene's germline CDR1 is MGHRA and CDR2 YSYEKL. The CDR3 loop reads CASGQQNLPVYEQFF. As DNA, the CDR3 is TGCGCCAGCGGCCAACAGAACCTTCCAGTCTATGAGCAGTTCTTC.

This clonotype was seen many times. J is TRBJ2-1 and V is TRBV6-2 or TRBV6-3; no firm D call. V was cut by 3 bases and J by 8 bases, with 17 bases left in between. CDR1 and CDR2 (germline): MNHEY, SVGEGT. This CDR3 comprises 15 residues. The CDR3 DNA is TGTGCCAGCAGTTATTATGGTGACGGGTTCTATGAGCAGTTCTTC. Amino acids: CASSYYGDGFYEQFF.

This clonotype was recorded at least ten times. The rearrangement links TRBV11-2 to TRBJ2-7; 8 bases line up with TRBD2. The CDR3 consists of 16 residues. The germline V gene encodes CDR1 SGHAT and CDR2 FQNNGV. With 5 bases clipped from V and 0 bases from J, the junction kept 9 bases outside the gene matches. CDR3 residues: CASSHRTREVSYEQYF. CDR3 coding DNA: TGTGCCAGCAGCCATCGGACGCGGGAGGTCTCCTACGAGCAGTACTTC.

This clonotype came up many times. The chain links TRBV20-1 to TRBJ1-2; D is unresolved. V lost 0 bases and J 2 bases, leaving 7 bases between the germline ends. From germline, CDR1 is DFQATT and CDR2 SNEGSKA (reference sequence). The CDR3 consists of 13 residues. The CDR3 is CSARDLTNYGYTF. The CDR3 DNA is TGCAGTGCTAGAGATCTAACCAACTATGGCTACACCTTC.

About this clonotype: This sequence may be a read error, since a much larger clone differs from it by one base. The conserved phenylalanine or tryptophan normally closing the CDR3 is absent here, so this likely arose from a read error. The chain links TRBV7-9 to TRBJ2-7, with 8 bases identical to TRBD2. V was clipped by 1 base and J by 7 bases; unmatched bases: 6. CDR3 length equals 14 residues. Germline CDR1 and CDR2: SEHNR and FQNEAQ (reference sequence). The DNA for the CDR3 is TGTGCCAGCAGCTTAGGACTAGCGCCCTTGGAGCAGTACCTC. Translated, it gives CASSLGLAPLEQYL.

To note about this clonotype: A much larger clone lies a single base off, so this may be a read error. The chain has TRBV7-6 and TRBJ2-5; TRBD2 matches 15 bases. Germline assignment: CDR1 SGHVS and CDR2 FNYEAQ. Trimming at V came to 7 bases and at J to 12 bases, leaving 21 bases not matched to a gene. The CDR3 covers 18 residues. The CDR3 coding sequence is TGTGCCAGCACCGTAGAGGTCGGACTAGCGGGAGGGCCTGCCCAGAAGTACTTC. Amino acid sequence: CASTVEVGLAGGPAQKYF.

The table lists this clonotype with a few counts. The CDR3 DNA is TGCGCCAGCAGCCAAGCGGGAGGGAATGAGCAGTTCTTC. It yields the protein CASSQAGGNEQFF. J is TRBJ2-1 and V is TRBV4-1; the match to TRBD2 covers 8 bases. V trimming: 1 base; J trimming: 7 bases; junction bases outside the gene matches: 0. The CDR3 contains 13 residues. CDR1 and CDR2 (germline): MGHRA, YSYEKL.

Of note for this clonotype: A much larger clone differs from this one at a single base, so this may be a read error. Here the CDR3 omits its conserved ending phenylalanine or tryptophan, so a read error is the likely source. CDR3 in amino acids: CASGMTVRTEAFL. CDR3 DNA sequence: TGTGCCAGTGGAATGACAGTCCGCACTGAAGCTTTCCTT. The chain joins TRBV19 to TRBJ1-1; tentative D call: TRBD1 (5 bases). The CDR3 contains 13 residues. V was pared by 8 bases and J by 4 bases, with 14 bases between. Germline V gene data show CDR1 as LNHDA and CDR2 as SQIVND (reference sequence).

In its sample, this clonotype was seen many times. The V call is TRBV6-6, the J call TRBJ2-5; 9 positions agree with TRBD2. Germline V gives CDR1 MNHNY, CDR2 SVGAGI (reference sequence). V shed 9 bases, J shed 6 bases, and the junction held 8 bases outside the gene matches. This CDR3 is 13 amino acids long. The CDR3 region is CARAGGPMQTQYF. The CDR3 coding sequence is TGTGCCAGGGCGGGAGGGCCCATGCAGACCCAGTACTTC.

V and J are TRBV19 and TRBJ2-5; tentatively, D is TRBD2 (6 bases). Trimming took off 5 bases at V and 0 bases at J, with 13 bases between the two ends. Per the germline V gene, CDR1 is LNHDA and CDR2 is SQIVND (reference sequence). This CDR3 spans 15 amino acids. CDR3 in amino acids: CASSAGLNYQETQYF. CDR3 nucleotide sequence: TGTGCCAGTAGTGCGGGACTGAACTACCAAGAGACCCAGTACTTC.

For this clonotype: This is likely a read error, given that the CDR3 carries no conserved phenylalanine or tryptophan at its end. The chain has TRBV6-5 and TRBJ2-1; D is possibly TRBD2 (6 bases). The CDR3 length is 15 residues. Germline CDR1 is MNHEY and CDR2 is SVGAGI. Trimming took 10 bases from V and 1 from J, leaving 17 bases between them. CDR3 amino acids: CATRATSPSYNEQFL. As DNA, the CDR3 is TGTGCCACCAGGGCGACTAGTCCATCCTACAATGAGCAGTTCCTC.

A remark on this clonotype: A clone one base away is much larger, so this may be a read error. The chain employs TRBV27 and TRBJ2-3; D assignment may be TRBD1 or TRBD2 (7 bases each). The V gene lost 7 bases and the J gene lost 0 bases, with 14 bases spanning the gap. The CDR3 extends over 15 amino acids. CDR1 and CDR2 from the germline V gene are MNHEY and SMNVEV (reference sequence). The CDR3 here is CASTQGGQSTDTQYF. For the CDR3, the DNA is TGTGCCAGCACCCAGGGGGGGCAGAGCACAGATACGCAGTATTTT.

At least ten counts were recorded for this clonotype. This chain connects TRBV19 to TRBJ1-1, with 7 bases lining up with TRBD1. Germline V gene sequence: CDR1 LNHDA, CDR2 SQIVND (reference sequence). J was trimmed by 2 bases and V by 3 bases; bases with no gene match: 9. CDR3 length: 16 residues. The CDR3 DNA sequence: TGTGCCAGTAGTATTGCAGGGGGGGCCAGTAACACTGAAGCTTTCTTT. As protein: CASSIAGGASNTEAFF. The full variable domain, in which reference TRBV19 and TRBJ1-1 provide the parts outside the CDR3, is DGGITQSPKYLFRKEGQNVTLSCEQNLNHDAMYWYRQDPGQGLRLIYYSQIVNDFQKGDIAEGYSVSREKKESFPLTVTSAQKNPTAFYLCASSIAGGASNTEAFFGQGTRLTVV.

In this sample, this clonotype turned up many times. The rearrangement joins TRBV20-1 to TRBJ2-3; D is unclear. V was pared by 6 bases and J by 9 bases, with 10 bases between. Looked up from germline, CDR1 is DFQATT and CDR2 is SNEGSKA (reference sequence). The CDR3 extends over 10 amino acids. The CDR3 DNA is TGCAGTGCCCAGAGAGGCACGCAGTATTTT. Amino acids: CSAQRGTQYF.

Of note for this clonotype: The junction departs from the called germline gene at one end, perhaps through a read error. The rearrangement joins TRBV19 to TRBJ1-5; D not resolved. The germline V gene encodes CDR1 LNHDA and CDR2 SQIVND (reference sequence). This CDR3 is 15 amino acids long. The CDR3 reads CTSSIEPNSNQPQRF. The CDR3 nucleotides read TGTACCAGTAGTATAGAACCCAATAGCAATCAGCCCCAGCGTTTT.

This clonotype was recorded once. A junction boundary mismatches the germline segment, possibly from a read error. The CDR3, as DNA: TGTGCCAGCGGTTACTCGTCGGCATATGGGAGAGGGCGGAACACTGAAGCTTTCTTT. It encodes CASGYSSAYGRGRNTEAFF. The chain couples TRBV6-2 or TRBV6-3 to TRBJ1-1; no firm D call. The CDR3 spans 19 residues. In germline, CDR1 is MNHEY, CDR2 SVGEGT.

On this clonotype itself: Being one base from a much bigger clone, this may be a read error. The chain joins TRBV15 to TRBJ1-3; D is unclear. There are 14 residues in the CDR3. Germline values: CDR1 LNHNV, CDR2 YYDKDF (reference sequence). The CDR3 sequence: CATGRPEPSNTIYF. DNA of the CDR3: TGTGCCACCGGCAGACCGGAGCCATCAAACACCATATATTTT.

Many counts were recorded for this clonotype. The rearrangement links TRBV2 to TRBJ2-2, with TRBD1 as a possible D gene (6 bases). CDR1 SNHLY and CDR2 FYNNEI come from the germline V gene. V was trimmed by 5 bases and J by 1 base, leaving 11 bases between them. This CDR3 has 15 amino acids. The CDR3 DNA is TGTGCCAGCAGTCCGGGACATTTGAACACCGGGGAGCTGTTTTTT. It translates to CASSPGHLNTGELFF.

This clonotype occurred many times. In nucleotides, the CDR3 is TGTGCCAGCAGCCAAGAGATAATCGGCGGGGTATTAAATGAAAAACTGTTTTTT. Protein: CASSQEIIGGVLNEKLFF. V is TRBV14 and J is TRBJ1-4; D unresolved. Per the germline V gene, CDR1 is SGHDN and CDR2 is FVKESK. The V gene lost 0 bases and the J gene lost 5 bases, with 19 bases spanning the gap. The CDR3 consists of 18 residues.